This T cell receptor beta chain was found in a study of cytomegalovirus exposure and HLA in healthy donors. Study outcomes and limitations: A classifier reportedly called cytomegalovirus status with high sensitivity and specificity. Some public TCRs appeared in many individuals, while most sequences were rare.

Measured with immunoSEQ multiplex PCR; TCRdb has only the in-frame clones, and not every one. The repertoire includes about 180,000 clones, about 89% of them detected once, and 2% to 3% sits in the top ten. Trimming took off 5 bases at V and 2 bases at J, with 16 bases between the two ends. CDR3 size: 15 residues. Germline loops: CDR1 SGHVS, CDR2 FNYEAQ. To note about this clone: Its antigen is unidentified.

The sequencing sample was made of PBMCs. This clonotype was sampled from a man aged 18-30 years in good health and CMV-seropositive. V is TRBV7-6 and J is TRBJ2-7; tentative D call: TRBD1 (5 bases). The CDR3 DNA reads TGTGCCAGCAGCCTATGGGCAGGGCCTCCCTACGAGCAGTACTTC. Protein: CASSLWAGPPYEQYF.